This T cell receptor (beta chain) was documented in a study of blood T cell repertoires in COVID-19. Clones were sequenced by immunoSEQ multiplex PCR, and TCRdb holds only the in-frame ones, with some missing. The sample holds fewer than 110,000 clones; roughly 86% are singletons and the top ten take approximately 10%. This CDR3 is built from 15 residues. The V gene lost 3 bases and the J gene lost 4 bases, with 13 bases spanning the gap. Per the germline V gene, CDR1 is SGHDN and CDR2 is FVKESK. Sequences were obtained from peripheral blood. This TCR was recovered from a woman between 25 and 40 years old with acute or convalescent COVID-19. The genes are TRBV14 and TRBJ2-1, with D possibly TRBD2 on 5 matching bases. The CDR3 protein is CASSHPELGYNEQFF. For the CDR3, the DNA is TGTGCCAGCAGCCACCCGGAACTAGGGTACAATGAGCAGTTCTTC.